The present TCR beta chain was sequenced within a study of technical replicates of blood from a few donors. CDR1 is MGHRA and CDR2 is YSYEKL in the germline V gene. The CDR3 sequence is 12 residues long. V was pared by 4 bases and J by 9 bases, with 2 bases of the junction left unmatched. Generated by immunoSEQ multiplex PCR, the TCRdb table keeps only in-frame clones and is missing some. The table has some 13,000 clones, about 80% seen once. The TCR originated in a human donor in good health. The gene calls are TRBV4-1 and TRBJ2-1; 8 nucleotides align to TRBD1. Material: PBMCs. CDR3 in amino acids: CASSPTGVEQFF. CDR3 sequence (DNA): TGCGCCAGCAGCCCGACAGGGGTTGAGCAGTTCTTC.